The entry below gives a single T cell receptor (beta chain) sequence along with its context. MiXCR, run by TCRdb on the RT-PCR reads, gives a single entry per CDR3 protein. The table lists hundreds of thousands of distinct CDR3 sequences, over 12% of them singletons. Germline lookup yields CDR1 MNHEY and CDR2 SVGAGI. The V and J ends lost 7 bases and 10 bases, in that order; junction bases with no gene match: 13. The CDR3 contains 15 residues. The clonotype originates from a female donor in good health, serving as a healthy control. The source material was memory CD4+ T cells from blood. This chain links TRBV6-5 with TRBJ1-6, with 7 bases identical to TRBD1. The DNA of the CDR3 is TGTGCCAGCACCCCAGGGCAGGGGGGGAACTCACCCCTCCACTTT. Translation gives CASTPGQGGNSPLHF.